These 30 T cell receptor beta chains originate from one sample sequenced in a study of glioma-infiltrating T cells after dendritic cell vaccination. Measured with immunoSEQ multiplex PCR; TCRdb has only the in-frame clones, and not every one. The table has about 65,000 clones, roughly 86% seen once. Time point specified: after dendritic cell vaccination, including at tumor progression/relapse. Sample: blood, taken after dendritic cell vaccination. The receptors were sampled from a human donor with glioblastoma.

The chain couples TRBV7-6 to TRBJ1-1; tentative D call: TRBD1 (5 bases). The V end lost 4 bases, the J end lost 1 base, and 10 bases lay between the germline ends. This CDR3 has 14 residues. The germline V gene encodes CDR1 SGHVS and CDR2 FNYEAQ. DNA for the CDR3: TGTGCCAGCAGCTCATATACAGGGAACACTGAAGCTTTCTTT. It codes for CASSSYTGNTEAFF.

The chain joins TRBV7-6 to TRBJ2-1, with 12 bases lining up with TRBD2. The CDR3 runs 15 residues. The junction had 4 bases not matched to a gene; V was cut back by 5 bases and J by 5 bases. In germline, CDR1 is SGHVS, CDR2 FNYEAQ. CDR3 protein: CASSGRLAGDNEQFF. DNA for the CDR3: TGTGCCAGCAGCGGCAGACTAGCGGGAGACAATGAGCAGTTCTTC.

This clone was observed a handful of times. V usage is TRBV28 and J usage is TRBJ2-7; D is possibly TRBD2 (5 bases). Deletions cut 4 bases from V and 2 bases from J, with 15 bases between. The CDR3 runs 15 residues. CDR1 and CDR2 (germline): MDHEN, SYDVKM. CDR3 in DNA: TGTGCCAGCAGTTCTAAGGCTAGCAGTCCCTACGAGCAGTACTTC. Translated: CASSSKASSPYEQYF.

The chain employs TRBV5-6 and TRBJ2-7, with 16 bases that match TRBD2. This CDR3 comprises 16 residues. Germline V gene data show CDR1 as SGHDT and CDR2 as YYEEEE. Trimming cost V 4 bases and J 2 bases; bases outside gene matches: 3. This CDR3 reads CASSPGLAGGTYEQYF. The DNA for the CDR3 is TGTGCCAGCAGCCCGGGACTAGCGGGAGGGACCTACGAGCAGTACTTC.

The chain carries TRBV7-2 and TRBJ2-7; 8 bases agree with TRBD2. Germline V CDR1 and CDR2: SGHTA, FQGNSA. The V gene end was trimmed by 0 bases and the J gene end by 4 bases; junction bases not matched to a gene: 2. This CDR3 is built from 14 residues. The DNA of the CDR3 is TGTGCCAGCAGCTTAGCTAGCGGGATATACGAGCAGTACTTC. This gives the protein CASSLASGIYEQYF.

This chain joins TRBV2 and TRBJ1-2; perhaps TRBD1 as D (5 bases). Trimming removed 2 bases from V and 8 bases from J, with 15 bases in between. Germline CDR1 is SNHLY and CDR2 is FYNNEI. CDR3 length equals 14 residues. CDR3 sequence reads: CASSESSGGEGYTF. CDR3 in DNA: TGTGCCAGCAGTGAATCCTCTGGAGGGGAGGGCTACACCTTC.

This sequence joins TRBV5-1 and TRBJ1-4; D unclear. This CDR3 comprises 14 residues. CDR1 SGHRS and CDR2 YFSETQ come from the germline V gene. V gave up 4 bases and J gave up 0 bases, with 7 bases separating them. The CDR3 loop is CASSLGATNEKLFF. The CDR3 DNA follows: TGCGCCAGCAGCCTAGGAGCAACTAATGAAAAACTGTTTTTT.

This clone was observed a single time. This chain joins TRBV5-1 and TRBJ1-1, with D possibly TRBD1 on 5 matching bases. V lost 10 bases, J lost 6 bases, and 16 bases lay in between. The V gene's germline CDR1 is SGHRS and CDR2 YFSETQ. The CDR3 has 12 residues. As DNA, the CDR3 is TGCGCCCGATCCTCCCGGGGGTCTGAAGCTTTCTTT. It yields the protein CARSSRGSEAFF.

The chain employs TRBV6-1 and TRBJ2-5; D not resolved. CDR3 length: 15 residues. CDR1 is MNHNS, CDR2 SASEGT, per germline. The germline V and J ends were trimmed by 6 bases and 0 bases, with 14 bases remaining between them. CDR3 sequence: CASSPGWSYQETQYF. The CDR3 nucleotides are TGTGCCAGCAGCCCCGGATGGAGCTACCAAGAGACCCAGTACTTC.

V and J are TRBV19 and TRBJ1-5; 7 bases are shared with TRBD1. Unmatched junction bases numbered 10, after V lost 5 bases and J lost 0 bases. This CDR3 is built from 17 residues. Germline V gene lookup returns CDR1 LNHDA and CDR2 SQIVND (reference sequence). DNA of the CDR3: TGTGCCAGTAGTCTACGGACAGGATCTAATAGCAATCAGCCCCAGCATTTT. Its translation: CASSLRTGSNSNQPQHF. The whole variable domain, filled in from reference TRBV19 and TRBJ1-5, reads DGGITQSPKYLFRKEGQNVTLSCEQNLNHDAMYWYRQDPGQGLRLIYYSQIVNDFQKGDIAEGYSVSREKKESFPLTVTSAQKNPTAFYLCASSLRTGSNSNQPQHFGDGTRLSIL.

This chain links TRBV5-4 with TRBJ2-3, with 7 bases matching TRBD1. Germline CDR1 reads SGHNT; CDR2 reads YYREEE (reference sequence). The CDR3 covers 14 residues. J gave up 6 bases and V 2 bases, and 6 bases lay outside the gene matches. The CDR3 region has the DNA TGTGCCAGCAGCTTAAGGGGGCTGCCGGATACGCAGTATTTT. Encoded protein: CASSLRGLPDTQYF.

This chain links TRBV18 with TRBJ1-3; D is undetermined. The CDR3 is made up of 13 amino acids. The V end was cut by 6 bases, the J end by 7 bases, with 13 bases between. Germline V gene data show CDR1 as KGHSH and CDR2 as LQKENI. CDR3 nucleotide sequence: TGTGCCAGCTCTACTACTGAGACGAACACCATATATTTT. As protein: CASSTTETNTIYF.

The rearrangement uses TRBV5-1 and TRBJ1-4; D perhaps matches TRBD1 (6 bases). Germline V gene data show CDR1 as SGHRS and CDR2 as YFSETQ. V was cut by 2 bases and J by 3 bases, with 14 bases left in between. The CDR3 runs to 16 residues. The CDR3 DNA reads TGCGCCAGCAGCTTACAGGGTCTTGGGGCTAATGAAAAACTGTTTTTT. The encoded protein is CASSLQGLGANEKLFF. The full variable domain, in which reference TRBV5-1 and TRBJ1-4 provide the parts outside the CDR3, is KAGVTQTPRYLIKTRGQQVTLSCSPISGHRSVSWYQQTPGQGLQFLFEYFSETQRNKGNFPGRFSGRQFSNSRSEMNVSTLELGDSALYLCASSLQGLGANEKLFFGSGTQLSVL.

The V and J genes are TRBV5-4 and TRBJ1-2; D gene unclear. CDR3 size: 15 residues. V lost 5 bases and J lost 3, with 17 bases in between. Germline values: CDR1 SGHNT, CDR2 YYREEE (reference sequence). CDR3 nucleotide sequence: TGTGCCAGCAGGGCCCGGGATGGGGAGCACTATGGCTACACCTTC. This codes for CASRARDGEHYGYTF. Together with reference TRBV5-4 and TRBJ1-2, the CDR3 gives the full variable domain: ETGVTQSPTHLIKTRGQQVTLRCSSQSGHNTVSWYQQALGQGPQFIFQYYREEENGRGNFPPRFSGLQFPNYSSELNVNALELDDSALYLCASRARDGEHYGYTFGSGTRLTVV.

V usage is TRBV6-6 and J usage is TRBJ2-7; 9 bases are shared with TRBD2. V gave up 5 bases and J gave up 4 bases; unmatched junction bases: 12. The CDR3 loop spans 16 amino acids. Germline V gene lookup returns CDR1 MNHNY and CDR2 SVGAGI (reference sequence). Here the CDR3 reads CASSPGGLAGTYEQYF. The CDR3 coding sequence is TGTGCCAGCAGTCCGGGGGGTCTAGCGGGAACTTACGAGCAGTACTTC.

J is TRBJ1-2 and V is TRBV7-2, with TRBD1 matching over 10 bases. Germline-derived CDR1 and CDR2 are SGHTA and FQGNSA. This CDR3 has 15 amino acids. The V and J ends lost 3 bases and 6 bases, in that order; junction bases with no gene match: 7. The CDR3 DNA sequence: TGTGCCAGCAGCTTTAGACAGGGGGCTAGTAATGGCTACACCTTC. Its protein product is CASSFRQGASNGYTF. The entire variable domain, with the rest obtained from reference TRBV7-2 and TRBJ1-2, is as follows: GAGVSQSPSNKVTEKGKDVELRCDPISGHTALYWYRQSLGQGLEFLIYFQGNSAPDKSGLPSDRFSAERTGGSVSTLTIQRTQQEDSAVYLCASSFRQGASNGYTFGSGTRLTVV.

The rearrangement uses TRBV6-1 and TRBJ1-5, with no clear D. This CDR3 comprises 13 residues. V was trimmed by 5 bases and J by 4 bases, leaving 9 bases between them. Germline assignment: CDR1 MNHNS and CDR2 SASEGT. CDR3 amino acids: CASSPQRNQPQHF. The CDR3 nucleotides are TGTGCCAGCAGTCCGCAGCGTAATCAGCCCCAGCATTTT.

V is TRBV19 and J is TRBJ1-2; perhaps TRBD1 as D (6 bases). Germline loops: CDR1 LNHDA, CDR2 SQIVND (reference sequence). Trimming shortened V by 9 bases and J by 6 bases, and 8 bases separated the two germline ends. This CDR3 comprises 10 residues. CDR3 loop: CASRGNGYTF. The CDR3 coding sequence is TGTGCCAGCAGGGGTAATGGCTACACCTTC.

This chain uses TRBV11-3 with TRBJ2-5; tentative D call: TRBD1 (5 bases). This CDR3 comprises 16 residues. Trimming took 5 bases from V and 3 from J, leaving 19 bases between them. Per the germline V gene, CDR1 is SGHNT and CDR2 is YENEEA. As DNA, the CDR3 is TGTGCCAGCAGCAACTACCTGACAGAGGTTAAAGAGACCCAGTACTTC. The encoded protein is CASSNYLTEVKETQYF.

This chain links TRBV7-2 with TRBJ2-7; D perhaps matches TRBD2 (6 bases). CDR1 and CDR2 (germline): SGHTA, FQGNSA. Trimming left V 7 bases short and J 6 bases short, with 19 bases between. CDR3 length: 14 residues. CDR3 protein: CASTELAKSREQYF. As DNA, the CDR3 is TGTGCCAGCACCGAACTAGCTAAATCCCGCGAGCAGTACTTC. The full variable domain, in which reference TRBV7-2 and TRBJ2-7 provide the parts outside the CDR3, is GAGVSQSPSNKVTEKGKDVELRCDPISGHTALYWYRQSLGQGLEFLIYFQGNSAPDKSGLPSDRFSAERTGGSVSTLTIQRTQQEDSAVYLCASTELAKSREQYFGPGTRLTVT.

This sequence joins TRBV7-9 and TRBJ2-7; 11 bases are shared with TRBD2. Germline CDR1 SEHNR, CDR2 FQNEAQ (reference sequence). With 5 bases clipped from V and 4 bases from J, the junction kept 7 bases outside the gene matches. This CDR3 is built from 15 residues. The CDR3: CASSQVAGGPYEQYF. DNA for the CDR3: TGTGCCAGCAGCCAAGTAGCGGGAGGGCCATACGAGCAGTACTTC.

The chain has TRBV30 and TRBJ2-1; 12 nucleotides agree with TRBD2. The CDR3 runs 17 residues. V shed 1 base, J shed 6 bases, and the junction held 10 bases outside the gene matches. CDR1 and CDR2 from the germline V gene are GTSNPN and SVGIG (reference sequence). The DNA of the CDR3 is TGTGCCTGGAGTGCTAGGCTAGCGGGAGGGCCGGGCAATGAGCAGTTCTTC. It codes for CAWSARLAGGPGNEQFF.

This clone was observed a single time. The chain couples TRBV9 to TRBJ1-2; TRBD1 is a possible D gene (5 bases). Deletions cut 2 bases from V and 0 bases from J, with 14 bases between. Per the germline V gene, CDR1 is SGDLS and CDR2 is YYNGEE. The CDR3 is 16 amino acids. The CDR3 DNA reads TGTGCCAGCAGCGTGGGGCCCACAAGATCTAACTATGGCTACACCTTC. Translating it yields CASSVGPTRSNYGYTF.

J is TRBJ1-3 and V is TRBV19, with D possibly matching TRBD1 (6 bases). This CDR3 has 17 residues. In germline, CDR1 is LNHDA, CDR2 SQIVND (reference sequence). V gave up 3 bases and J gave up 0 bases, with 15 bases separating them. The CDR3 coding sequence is TGTGCCAGTAGTATTCAGGGGCTCGTATACTCTGGAAACACCATATATTTT. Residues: CASSIQGLVYSGNTIYF.

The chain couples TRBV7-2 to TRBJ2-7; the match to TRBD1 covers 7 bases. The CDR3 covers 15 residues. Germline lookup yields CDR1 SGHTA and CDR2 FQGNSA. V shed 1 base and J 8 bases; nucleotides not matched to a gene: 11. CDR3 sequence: CASSLGYRGQIKQYF. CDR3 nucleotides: TGTGCCAGCAGCTTAGGTTACCGGGGACAGATCAAGCAGTACTTC.

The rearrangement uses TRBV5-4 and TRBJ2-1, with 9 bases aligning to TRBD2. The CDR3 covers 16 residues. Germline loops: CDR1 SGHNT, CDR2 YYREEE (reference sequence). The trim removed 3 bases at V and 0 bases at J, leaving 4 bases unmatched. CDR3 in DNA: TGTGCCAGCAGCTCATTTAGCGGGAGCTCCTACAATGAGCAGTTCTTC. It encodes CASSSFSGSSYNEQFF. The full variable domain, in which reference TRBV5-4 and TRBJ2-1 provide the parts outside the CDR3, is ETGVTQSPTHLIKTRGQQVTLRCSSQSGHNTVSWYQQALGQGPQFIFQYYREEENGRGNFPPRFSGLQFPNYSSELNVNALELDDSALYLCASSSFSGSSYNEQFFGPGTRLTVL.

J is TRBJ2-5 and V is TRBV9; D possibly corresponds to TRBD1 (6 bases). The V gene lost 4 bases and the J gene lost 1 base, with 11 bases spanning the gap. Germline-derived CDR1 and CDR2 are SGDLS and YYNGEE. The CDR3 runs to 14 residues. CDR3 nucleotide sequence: TGTGCCAGCAGCCAGTGGGGGCTCCAAGAGACCCAGTACTTC. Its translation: CASSQWGLQETQYF.

The CDR3 reads CASSPSGGRNGEQFF. CDR3 coding DNA: TGTGCCAGCAGCCCCTCGGGCGGGAGGAACGGTGAGCAGTTCTTC. This chain connects TRBV7-3 to TRBJ2-1; 8 bases align to TRBD2. Looked up from germline, CDR1 is SGHTA and CDR2 is FQGTGA. The CDR3 sequence is 15 residues long. J gave up 9 bases and V 5 bases, and 12 bases lay outside the gene matches.

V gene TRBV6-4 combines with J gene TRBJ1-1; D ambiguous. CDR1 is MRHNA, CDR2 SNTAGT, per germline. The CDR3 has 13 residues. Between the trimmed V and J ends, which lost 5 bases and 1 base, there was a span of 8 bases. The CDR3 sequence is CASSSRWNTEAFF. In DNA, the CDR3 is TGTGCCAGCAGTAGTCGGTGGAACACTGAAGCTTTCTTT.

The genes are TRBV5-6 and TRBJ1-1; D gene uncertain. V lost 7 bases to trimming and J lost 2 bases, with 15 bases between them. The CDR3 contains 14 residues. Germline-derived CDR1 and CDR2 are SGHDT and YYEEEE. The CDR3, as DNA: TGTGCCAGCCATCGGGGAAGAGAAAACACTGAAGCTTTCTTT. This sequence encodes CASHRGRENTEAFF.